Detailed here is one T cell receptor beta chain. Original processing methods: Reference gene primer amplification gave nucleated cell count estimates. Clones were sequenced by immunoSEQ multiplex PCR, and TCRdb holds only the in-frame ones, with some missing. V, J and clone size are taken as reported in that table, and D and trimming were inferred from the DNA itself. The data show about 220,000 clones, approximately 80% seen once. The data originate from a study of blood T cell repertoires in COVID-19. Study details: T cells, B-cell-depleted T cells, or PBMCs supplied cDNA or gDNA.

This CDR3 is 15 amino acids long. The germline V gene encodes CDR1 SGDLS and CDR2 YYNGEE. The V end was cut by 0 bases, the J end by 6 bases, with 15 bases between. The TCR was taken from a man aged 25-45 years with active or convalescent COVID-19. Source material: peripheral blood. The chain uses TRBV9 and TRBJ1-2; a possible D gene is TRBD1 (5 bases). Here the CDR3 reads CASSVGSGEGDGYTF. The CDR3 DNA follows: TGTGCCAGCAGCGTAGGCTCGGGGGAAGGGGATGGCTACACCTTC.